This T cell receptor (beta chain) was sequenced for a study of blood T cell repertoires in COVID-19. Study-level information: Nucleic acid was either cDNA or gDNA, and it came from T cells, B-cell-depleted T cells, or PBMCs.

From germline, CDR1 is MNHEY and CDR2 SVGEGT. Between the trimmed V and J ends, which lost 5 bases and 6 bases, there was a span of 19 bases. The length of the CDR3 is 15 residues. This table comes from immunoSEQ multiplex PCR, and its TCRdb copy is limited to in-frame clones, with some not included. Among around 130,000 clones listed, 88% were seen once. What was sequenced was peripheral blood. The gene calls are TRBV6-2 or TRBV6-3 and TRBJ2-5, with a possible D match to TRBD2 (6 bases). This clonotype was obtained from a man aged 65 to 85 with active COVID-19. In DNA, the CDR3 is TGTGCCAGCAGTCCCCAAGGAGGGAGGAGACAGACCCAGTACTTC. Translating it yields CASSPQGGRRQTQYF.